This T cell receptor (beta chain) was identified during a study of response to subunit inactivated influenza vaccine. CDR3 length equals 15 residues. CDR1 DFQATT and CDR2 SNEGSKA come from the germline V gene (reference sequence). The V end lost 6 bases, the J end lost 0 bases, and 17 bases lay between the germline ends. The table lists this clonotype with a few counts. TCRdb used MiXCR to reprocess the RT-PCR reads, holding one entry per CDR3 protein. This sample has around 580,000 distinct CDR3 sequences, with approximately 12% found just once. The chain couples TRBV20-1 to TRBJ1-1; no clear D gene. The sequencing used PBMCs from blood, collected on the day of vaccination. This clonotype was obtained from a man in his fifties who received an inactivated influenza vaccine. The CDR3 loop is CSAEEQRPVNTEAFF. The CDR3 DNA sequence: TGCAGTGCCGAAGAACAGCGCCCAGTGAACACTGAAGCTTTCTTT.